Reported below is one T cell receptor (beta chain). This specimen comes from a study of OX40 agonist ivuxolimab in advanced cancers. Some clones are missing from TCRdb's copy, which holds only in-frame ones; the method was immunoSEQ multiplex PCR. This sample has 80,000 to 95,000 clones, with nearly 90% found just once. Blood draws occurred at baseline, cycle 4 day 1, and cycle 7 day 1. Germline lookup yields CDR1 MNHNS and CDR2 SASEGT. CDR3 length: 15 residues. The V segment lost 6 bases and the J segment 1 base; nucleotides outside the gene matches: 8. This chain connects TRBV6-1 to TRBJ1-1, with 7 bases aligning to TRBD1. The source of this sequence is an adult with an advanced solid tumor such as melanoma, head and neck, liver or kidney cancer. The sequences come from CD4+ or CD8+ T cells sorted from blood, collected in a trial of the OX40 agonist ivuxolimab. CDR3 residues: CASSFGTAANTEAFF. The DNA for the CDR3 is TGTGCCAGCAGCTTCGGGACAGCCGCGAACACTGAAGCTTTCTTT.